Each of the 32 T cell receptor beta chains below was sequenced from the same sample in a study of post-analysis software for immune sequencing data. Notes on the study in general: About 5 TRBV segments occurring more often in patients than controls included TRBV5-6, TRBV5-1 and TRBV20-1.

For these TCRs, the target antigens are not known. Unique molecular identifiers were built into the TCR beta cDNA libraries. TCRdb ran MiXCR on the PCR reads and lists one entry per CDR3 protein. The data hold about 820,000 distinct CDR3 sequences, with around 53% observed a single time. The specimen was blood. These receptors all come from a girl aged 10 to 17 with multiple sclerosis.

The chain links TRBV7-2 to TRBJ1-2; 9 bases match TRBD1. Losses at the gene ends were 5 bases for V and 1 base for J; bases not matched to a gene: 8. The CDR3 has 16 residues. Germline values: CDR1 SGHTA, CDR2 FQGNSA. The CDR3 loop reads CASSRGQGLFNYGYTF. Here the CDR3 DNA reads TGTGCCAGCAGCCGCGGACAGGGGCTATTTAACTATGGCTACACCTTC.

This clonotype was seen a handful of times. The rearrangement joins TRBV12-3 or TRBV12-4 to TRBJ2-3; D possibly uses TRBD1 or TRBD2 (5 bases each). The CDR3 consists of 14 residues. The V and J ends lost 7 bases and 4 bases respectively, with 15 bases between them. CDR3 sequence reads: CASTPVRGADTQYF. Here the CDR3 DNA reads TGTGCCAGCACCCCGGTGAGGGGCGCAGATACGCAGTATTTT.

J is TRBJ2-7 and V is TRBV12-3 or TRBV12-4, with 9 bases that match TRBD2. This CDR3 has 15 amino acids. V shed 4 bases and J 7 bases; nucleotides not matched to a gene: 11. CDR3 region: CASSSIPSGDNEQYF. The CDR3 DNA is TGTGCCAGCAGTTCAATCCCTAGCGGGGACAATGAGCAGTACTTC.

V usage is TRBV2 and J usage is TRBJ2-7; TRBD2 matches 7 bases. CDR3 length: 14 amino acids. The V and J ends lost 3 bases and 0 bases, in that order; junction bases with no gene match: 2. CDR1 and CDR2 from the germline V gene are SNHLY and FYNNEI. CDR3 region: CASSEGGSSYEQYF. CDR3 coding DNA: TGTGCCAGCAGTGAGGGCGGGAGCTCCTACGAGCAGTACTTC.

This rearrangement joins TRBV11-1 to TRBJ2-1; unclear D gene. This CDR3 is built from 12 residues. The V end lost 5 bases, the J end lost 15 bases, and 17 bases lay between the germline ends. The V gene's germline CDR1 is SGHAT and CDR2 FQDESV (reference sequence). CDR3 nucleotides: TGTGCCAGCAGCCCTCCGGGTCCGAACGGGTTCTTC. Translated: CASSPPGPNGFF.

V gene TRBV27 combines with J gene TRBJ2-3, with 8 nucleotides matching TRBD2. The germline CDR1 and CDR2 sequences are MNHEY and SMNVEV (reference sequence). Losses at the gene ends were 3 bases for V and 3 bases for J; bases not matched to a gene: 8. The CDR3 sequence is 16 residues long. Here the CDR3 reads CASSLQAGDRTDTQYF. For the CDR3, the DNA is TGTGCCAGCAGTTTGCAAGCGGGGGACCGGACAGATACGCAGTATTTT.

In DNA, the CDR3 is TGTGCTAGTGGTCCCCCCCGCGAACGTGCAGGACTGAACACTGAAGCTTTCTTT. This gives the protein CASGPPRERAGLNTEAFF. The chain recombines TRBV12-5 with TRBJ1-1; no definite D call. Germline V gene lookup returns CDR1 LGHNT and CDR2 FRNRAP. Trimming took 5 bases from V and 0 from J, leaving 22 bases between them. This CDR3 comprises 18 residues.

The chain joins TRBV20-1 to TRBJ2-1; 9 positions agree with TRBD1. The closer fit of TRBJ2-7 to the DNA end suggests the J call may be wrong. The CDR3 length is 13 residues. The germline gives CDR1 DFQATT, CDR2 SNEGSKA (reference sequence). This CDR3 is CSALGTGNSEQYF. CDR3 DNA: TGCAGTGCTCTCGGGACAGGGAATAGTGAGCAGTACTTC.

The chain links TRBV5-1 to TRBJ2-1, with D perhaps TRBD2 (6 bases). V lost 7 bases and J 5 bases, leaving 19 bases between the germline ends. Germline V gives CDR1 SGHRS, CDR2 YFSETQ. This CDR3 comprises 15 residues. The CDR3 DNA reads as TGCGCCAGCTTTCCTTTGGGAGGCTCTCACAATGAGCAGTTCTTC. It specifies CASFPLGGSHNEQFF. Drawing the rest from reference TRBV5-1 and TRBJ2-1, the complete variable domain is KAGVTQTPRYLIKTRGQQVTLSCSPISGHRSVSWYQQTPGQGLQFLFEYFSETQRNKGNFPGRFSGRQFSNSRSEMNVSTLELGDSALYLCASFPLGGSHNEQFFGPGTRLTVL.

The V and J genes are TRBV10-1 and TRBJ2-1; maybe TRBD2 (6 bases). Germline lookup yields CDR1 WNHNN and CDR2 SYGVQD (reference sequence). The V gene lost 0 bases and the J gene lost 4 bases, with 16 bases spanning the gap. This CDR3 region has 17 residues. In DNA, the CDR3 is TGCGCCAGCAGTGAGTCGCGGGGTAGACCCTTTTACAATGAGCAGTTCTTC. Translated: CASSESRGRPFYNEQFF.

The chain carries TRBV29-1 and TRBJ1-2, with D perhaps TRBD1 (6 bases). The CDR3 extends over 16 amino acids. Trimming cost V 3 bases and J 0 bases, with 17 bases left between them. Germline V lookup: CDR1 SQVTM, CDR2 ANQGSEA. The CDR3 region has the DNA TGCAGCGTTGAGGGGTGGACAGTCACGACTAACTATGGCTACACCTTC. The encoded protein is CSVEGWTVTTNYGYTF.

The chain recombines TRBV7-9 with TRBJ2-1; D is perhaps TRBD2 (7 bases). The CDR3 is made up of 16 amino acids. The germline V gene encodes CDR1 SEHNR and CDR2 FQNEAQ (reference sequence). The V end lost 5 bases, the J end lost 9 bases, and 23 bases lay between the germline ends. CDR3 bases: TGTGCCAGCAGCAGGACTAGGGGGGTACACACCGGTGAGCAGTTCTTC. Translation: CASSRTRGVHTGEQFF.

This clonotype was observed a handful of times. The V gene is TRBV12-3 or TRBV12-4, the J gene TRBJ2-5; 9 nucleotides line up with TRBD2. The CDR3 has 20 residues. V dropped 4 bases and J dropped 0; count of bases not matched to a gene: 18. The CDR3 DNA reads TGTGCCAGCAGTTCCCCGAGTAGCGGGGGTGCCATTTCCCACCAAGAGACCCAGTACTTC. It translates to CASSSPSSGGAISHQETQYF.

Only one count was recorded for this clonotype. This chain connects TRBV5-1 to TRBJ2-7; D not resolved. The CDR3 is made up of 15 amino acids. Germline V gene lookup returns CDR1 SGHRS and CDR2 YFSETQ. Trimming took 4 bases from V and 1 from J, leaving 15 bases between them. DNA for the CDR3: TGCGCCAGCAGCCCCCCGGAGCCCTTGTCCTACGAGCAGTACTTC. This codes for CASSPPEPLSYEQYF.

The V and J genes are TRBV29-1 and TRBJ1-1, with D tentatively TRBD1 (5 bases). The CDR3 spans 12 residues. Germline CDR1 reads SQVTM; CDR2 reads ANQGSEA. Trimming took 7 bases from V and 4 from J, leaving 13 bases between them. The CDR3 loop reads CSEKGWGTEAFF. The CDR3 nucleotides are TGCAGCGAGAAGGGGTGGGGCACTGAAGCTTTCTTT.

This chain connects TRBV20-1 to TRBJ2-7; TRBD2 matches at 9 bases. CDR1 and CDR2 (germline): DFQATT, SNEGSKA (reference sequence). Trimming removed 1 base from V and 3 bases from J; junction bases left unmatched: 7. The CDR3 runs to 15 residues. CDR3 sequence reads: CSARGRAGGLYEQYF. The CDR3 coding sequence is TGCAGTGCTAGAGGGCGAGCGGGGGGCCTCTACGAGCAGTACTTC.

This clonotype occurred a few times. V is TRBV6-5 and J is TRBJ2-3, with TRBD2 matching over 9 bases. The CDR3 contains 13 residues. V gave up 11 bases and J gave up 1 base; unmatched junction bases: 4. Germline V gene lookup returns CDR1 MNHEY and CDR2 SVGAGI. CDR3 amino acids: CACRTSGTDTQYF. The CDR3 DNA reads as TGTGCCTGTAGGACTAGCGGCACAGATACGCAGTATTTT.

This clonotype occurred once. CDR3 sequence reads: CASSQRLGLAGNNEQFF. CDR3 nucleotide sequence: TGTGCCAGCAGCCAAAGGCTGGGGCTAGCGGGAAACAATGAGCAGTTCTTC. J is TRBJ2-1 and V is TRBV3-1; 9 bases align to TRBD2. The J segment lost 5 bases and the V segment lost 2 bases, leaving 10 bases of the junction unmatched. The CDR3 is 17 residues long. Per the germline V gene, CDR1 is LGHDT and CDR2 is YNNKEL (reference sequence).

CDR3 sequence reads: CASSLVTGGFYEQYF. The DNA of the CDR3 is TGCGCCAGCAGCTTGGTTACAGGGGGCTTTTACGAGCAGTACTTC. The chain recombines TRBV5-1 with TRBJ2-7; 9 positions match TRBD1. Trimming took 0 bases from V and 4 from J; bases not matched to a gene: 5. The CDR3 consists of 15 residues. Germline assignment: CDR1 SGHRS and CDR2 YFSETQ.

The V call is TRBV20-1, the J call TRBJ2-5, with 7 bases identical to TRBD2. Germline lookup yields CDR1 DFQATT and CDR2 SNEGSKA (reference sequence). This CDR3 is built from 15 residues. Unmatched junction bases numbered 14, after V lost 5 bases and J lost 5 bases. The CDR3 DNA sequence: TGCAGTGCTCCCCGGGACTACTGGGAGTACGAGACCCAGTACTTC. This gives the protein CSAPRDYWEYETQYF.

Worth noting for this clonotype: One base away lies a much larger clone, so this may be a sequencing read error. In this CDR3 the conserved last residue, phenylalanine or tryptophan, is missing, so a read error is likely. The chain employs TRBV29-1 and TRBJ2-3; D is tentatively TRBD1 or TRBD2 (5 bases each). This CDR3 is built from 12 residues. Trimming removed 8 bases from V and 5 bases from J, with 14 bases in between. The germline V gene encodes CDR1 SQVTM and CDR2 ANQGSEA. CDR3 sequence (DNA): TGCAGCTGGACTCCTGGGGGAGATACGCAGTATTGT. It is translated as CSWTPGGDTQYC.

This chain connects TRBV12-3 or TRBV12-4 to TRBJ1-2; 9 bases line up with TRBD1. Losses at the gene ends were 5 bases for V and 5 bases for J; bases not matched to a gene: 6. The CDR3 sequence is 14 residues long. The CDR3: CASSVGQGLYGYTF. The CDR3 DNA follows: TGTGCCAGCAGTGTTGGACAGGGGCTTTATGGCTACACCTTC.

The rearrangement joins TRBV6-4 to TRBJ2-5, with a weak D call TRBD1 (6 bases). The closer fit of TRBJ2-7 to the DNA end suggests the J call may be wrong. CDR3 size: 14 residues. CDR1 and CDR2 from the germline V gene are MRHNA and SNTAGT. The CDR3 loop is CAPKGGFPDYEQYF. CDR3 bases: TGTGCCCCCAAAGGGGGTTTCCCCGACTACGAGCAGTACTTC.

This clonotype was picked up a small number of times. The chain recombines TRBV10-3 with TRBJ1-2, with TRBD1 as a possible D gene (6 bases). CDR1 and CDR2 (germline): ENHRY, SYGVKD. V gave up 4 bases and J gave up 5 bases, with 17 bases separating them. The CDR3 covers 15 residues. CDR3 in DNA: TGTGCCATCAGTGGAACCCGGACAGTATGGTATGGCTACACCTTC. Translation gives CAISGTRTVWYGYTF.

The chain carries TRBV4-1 and TRBJ2-7; the match to TRBD2 covers 7 bases. This CDR3 has 17 amino acids. V lost 1 base and J lost 1; bases outside the gene matches: 10. CDR1 is MGHRA, CDR2 YSYEKL, per germline. CDR3 DNA sequence: TGCGCCAGCAGCCAAGGCCCCCAGGGCGGGGGATCCTACGAGCAGTACTTC. It codes for CASSQGPQGGGSYEQYF.

The CDR3 loop is CASSLGRGANLKYNEQFF. Written as DNA, the CDR3 is TGTGCCAGCAGCTTGGGCAGGGGGGCCAACCTAAAATACAATGAGCAGTTCTTC. The rearrangement links TRBV7-9 to TRBJ2-1, with D maybe TRBD1 (7 bases). The germline V gene has CDR1 SEHNR and CDR2 FQNEAQ (reference sequence). The ends were cut back, 3 bases at V and 4 bases at J, with 22 bases in the middle. There are 18 residues in the CDR3. Full variable domain (missing parts from reference TRBV7-9 and TRBJ2-1): DTGVSQNPRHKITKRGQNVTFRCDPISEHNRLYWYRQTLGQGPEFLTYFQNEAQLEKSRLLSDRFSAERPKGSFSTLEIQRTEQGDSAMYLCASSLGRGANLKYNEQFFGPGTRLTVL.

J is TRBJ2-1 and V is TRBV29-1; possible D gene TRBD2, 6 bases. V was pared by 7 bases and J by 0 bases, with 16 bases between. This CDR3 is 15 amino acids long. Germline V CDR1 and CDR2: SQVTM, ANQGSEA. The CDR3 DNA is TGCAGCGCTACCCTGGCGGGAAGCTCCTACAATGAGCAGTTCTTC. Its protein product is CSATLAGSSYNEQFF.

V and J are TRBV12-3 or TRBV12-4 and TRBJ2-1, with 8 bases matching TRBD1. The junction had 18 bases not matched to a gene; V was cut back by 3 bases and J by 8 bases. This CDR3 comprises 18 residues. CDR3 sequence: CASSLANRGDPQAHEQFF. CDR3 in DNA: TGTGCCAGCAGTTTGGCTAACAGGGGGGATCCCCAGGCCCATGAGCAGTTCTTC.

The chain recombines TRBV5-1 with TRBJ2-1; D not certain. The CDR3 loop spans 12 amino acids. Germline values: CDR1 SGHRS, CDR2 YFSETQ. V was shortened by 3 bases and J by 5 bases, with 6 bases between the two germline ends. CDR3 protein: CASSSLDNEQFF. For the CDR3, the DNA is TGCGCCAGCAGCTCGTTGGACAATGAGCAGTTCTTC.

The chain combines TRBV12-5 with TRBJ2-1; 7 bases map to TRBD2. The CDR3 consists of 15 residues. After removal of 0 bases from V and 5 bases from J, the junction contained 4 bases not matched to a gene. Germline CDR1 LGHNT, CDR2 FRNRAP. Here the CDR3 reads CASGLVLGGNNEQFF. CDR3 DNA: TGTGCTAGTGGTTTGGTACTGGGAGGGAACAATGAGCAGTTCTTC.

This clonotype was picked up one time. V gene TRBV29-1 combines with J gene TRBJ2-1; D possibly corresponds to TRBD2 (6 bases). CDR3 length equals 15 residues. CDR1 is SQVTM, CDR2 ANQGSEA, per germline. The ends were cut back, 7 bases at V and 3 bases at J, with 19 bases in the middle. The CDR3 sequence: CSAEGRSGRYNEQFF. The CDR3 coding sequence is TGCAGCGCTGAGGGGCGCAGCGGGCGCTACAATGAGCAGTTCTTC.

The rearrangement uses TRBV6-6 and TRBJ1-2; maybe TRBD1 (6 bases). Germline-derived CDR1 and CDR2 are MNHNY and SVGAGI (reference sequence). The V end was cut by 5 bases, the J end by 4 bases, with 11 bases between. CDR3 size: 13 residues. The CDR3 DNA follows: TGTGCCAGCAGTCCGCAGGGGCTCTATGGCTACACCTTC. This translates into CASSPQGLYGYTF.